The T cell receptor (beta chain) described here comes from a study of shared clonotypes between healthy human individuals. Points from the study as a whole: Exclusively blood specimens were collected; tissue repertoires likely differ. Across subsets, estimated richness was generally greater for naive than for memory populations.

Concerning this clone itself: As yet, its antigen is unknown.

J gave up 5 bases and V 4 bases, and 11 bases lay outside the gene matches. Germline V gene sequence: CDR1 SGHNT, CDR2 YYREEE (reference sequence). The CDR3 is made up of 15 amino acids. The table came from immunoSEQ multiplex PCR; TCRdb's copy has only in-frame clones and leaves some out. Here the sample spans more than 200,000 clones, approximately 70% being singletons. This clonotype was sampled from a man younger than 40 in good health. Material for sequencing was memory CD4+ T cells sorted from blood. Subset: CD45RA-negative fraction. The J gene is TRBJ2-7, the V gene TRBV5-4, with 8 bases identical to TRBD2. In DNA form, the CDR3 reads TGTGCCAGCAGCCGGGCCGGGACTAGGGTTAACGAGCAGTACTTC. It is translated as CASSRAGTRVNEQYF.